Listed below are T cell receptor beta chains from one sample, sequenced in a study of long-term antiretroviral therapy in people with HIV. Sequenced by immunoSEQ multiplex PCR; TCRdb stores in-frame clones only, minus some. The sample includes about 35,000 clones, approximately 75% seen only once; the top ten take roughly 3.5%. This specimen consisted of unsorted PBMCs, obtained 3 years after starting antiretroviral therapy. Receptors were obtained from a middle-aged man with HIV. Both conserved end residues are part of each CDR3. A D gene is named only where the DNA matches it firmly. Expanded clones get a size class; other rows say once, few or many, or leave the size out.

d_call	j_call	clone_size	cdr3_length	v_call	cdr3_nt	cdr3_aa
.	TRBJ2-7	.	11	TRBV28	TGTGCCAGCAGTGATCGGGAGGAGCAGTACTTC	CASSDREEQYF
.	TRBJ2-7	.	15	TRBV9	TGTGCCAGCAGCATAGGACTGGGAGCCTTTGGTGAGCAGTACTTC	CASSIGLGAFGEQYF
TRBD1	TRBJ2-7	once	15	TRBV5-6	TGTGCCAGCAGCTTGGTTGGGACAGGTCCGTACGAGCAGTACTTC	CASSLVGTGPYEQYF
.	TRBJ2-3	.	15	TRBV5-1	TGCGCCAGCAGCTCCGGGAGCCTTGCTACAGATACGCAGTATTTT	CASSSGSLATDTQYF
.	TRBJ2-3	.	12	TRBV28	TGTGCCATCCAATCGGTCACAGATACGCAGTATTTT	CAIQSVTDTQYF
.	TRBJ1-4	.	16	TRBV28	TGTGCCAGCAGTTTACCCCGCCGAGACAGCGATGAAAAACTGTTTTTT	CASSLPRRDSDEKLFF
.	TRBJ2-6	.	16	TRBV7-9	TGTGCCAGCAGCCCCCGGGGCAGGGCTGGGGCCAACGTCCTGACTTTC	CASSPRGRAGANVLTF
.	TRBJ2-3	.	11	TRBV20-1	TGCAGTGCTAGAGTACAAGATAAGCAGTATTTT	CSARVQDKQYF
TRBD2	TRBJ2-7	.	16	TRBV2	TGTGCCAGCAGTGATATTGGTGGGAGGGCCTCCTACGAGCAGTACTTC	CASSDIGGRASYEQYF
.	TRBJ1-3	few	15	TRBV4-3	TGCGCCAGCAGCCAAGAAGGGCAGGCTGGAAACACCATATATTTT	CASSQEGQAGNTIYF
TRBD2	TRBJ2-3	.	16	TRBV10-3	TGTGCCATCAGGGGGGGACTAGCGGGAAACACAGATACGCAGTATTTT	CAIRGGLAGNTDTQYF
.	TRBJ1-2	few	13	TRBV4-3	TGCGCCAGCAGCCCGGACTTGGAGGATGGCTACACCTTC	CASSPDLEDGYTF
TRBD2	TRBJ2-5	.	17	TRBV14	TGTGCCAGCAGCCAAGGAGTGGGACTAGCTTTAAGAGAGACCCAGTACTTC	CASSQGVGLALRETQYF
.	TRBJ2-5	.	13	TRBV18	TGTGCCAGCTCACCCCAGCTGGGAGAGACCCAGTACTTC	CASSPQLGETQYF
.	TRBJ1-2	.	13	TRBV28	TGTGCCAGCAGTTTTACAGGGAACTATGGCTACACCTTC	CASSFTGNYGYTF
.	TRBJ2-7	.	14	TRBV5-1	TGCGCCAGCAGCGAAGACGGGATACTCTACGAGCAGTACTTC	CASSEDGILYEQYF
.	TRBJ2-1	.	12	TRBV28	TGTGCCAGCAGTTTACGGGGGGCTGAGCAGTTCTTC	CASSLRGAEQFF
.	TRBJ1-3	few	14	TRBV6-1	TGTGCCAGCTCTGACGGAGCCTCTGGAAACACCATATATTTT	CASSDGASGNTIYF
TRBD2	TRBJ2-1	.	16	TRBV6-6	TGTGCCAGCAGTTACTCGGGAGCGGGGAGATACAATGAGCAGTTCTTC	CASSYSGAGRYNEQFF
.	TRBJ2-7	few	14	TRBV27	TGTGCCAGCAGTTTAGGGGGGCACCTGTACGAGCAGTACTTC	CASSLGGHLYEQYF
.	TRBJ2-7	.	13	TRBV5-1	TGCGCCAGCAGCTTAACCGGAAGCTACGAGCAGTACTTC	CASSLTGSYEQYF
TRBD1	TRBJ2-7	.	14	TRBV6-5	TGTGCCAGCAGGGGACAGGGGAGCTCCTACGAGCAGTACTTC	CASRGQGSSYEQYF
.	TRBJ2-7	.	13	TRBV9	TGTGCCAGCAGCGTAACGGGGAGCTACGAGCAGTACTTC	CASSVTGSYEQYF
.	TRBJ1-2	few	14	TRBV7-2	TGTGCCAGCAGCACCCGGGACGGTAGCTATGGCTACACCTTC	CASSTRDGSYGYTF
.	TRBJ2-7	.	13	TRBV6-5	TGTGCCAGCAGTAAAGGGCAGGCTTACGAGCAGTACTTC	CASSKGQAYEQYF
TRBD1	TRBJ1-1	.	16	TRBV5-1	TGCGCCAGCAGCGCCTGGACAGGGGCCTCGAACACTGAAGCTTTCTTT	CASSAWTGASNTEAFF
.	TRBJ2-3	once	14	TRBV18	TGTGCCAGCTCACCAAGTGTTACAGATACTGGGCAGTATTTT	CASSPSVTDTGQYF
.	TRBJ2-7	.	15	TRBV6-5	TGTGCCAGCAGTTACAAACCGACCTCGTCCTACGAGCAGTACTTC	CASSYKPTSSYEQYF
.	TRBJ2-5	.	13	TRBV30	TGTGCCTCTCACAGGACCTACCAAGAGACCCAGTACTTC	CASHRTYQETQYF
.	TRBJ2-7	.	13	TRBV5-5	TGTGCCAGCAGCTTGCCCGGGCCCTACGAGCAGTACTTC	CASSLPGPYEQYF
TRBD2	TRBJ2-5	.	15	TRBV5-4	TGTGCCAGCAGCTTGGCTCTAGCGGGGGAAGAGACCCAGTACTTC	CASSLALAGEETQYF
.	TRBJ1-3	.	17	TRBV21-1	TGTGCCAGCAGCAAAGGAACGACCTTGAATTCCCGAAACACCATATATTTT	CASSKGTTLNSRNTIYF
.	TRBJ2-7	.	17	TRBV7-9	TGTGCCAGCAGCTCATCCCGACAGGACGACCTCTCCTACGAGCAGTACTTC	CASSSSRQDDLSYEQYF
.	TRBJ2-3	.	14	TRBV2	TGTGCCAGCAGGGAGGGTATCGGCACAGATACGCAGTATTTT	CASREGIGTDTQYF
TRBD1	TRBJ1-3	.	15	TRBV9	TGTGCCAGCAGCGTAGGGGGGACAGATGGAAACACCATATATTTT	CASSVGGTDGNTIYF
.	TRBJ2-7	.	14	TRBV5-6	TGTGCCAGCAGCTTGGGGGGGCGGTCCTACGAGCAGTACTTC	CASSLGGRSYEQYF
.	TRBJ2-3	.	14	TRBV29-1	TGCAGCGTTGAAGGGGGACCGGAAGCAGATACGCAGTATTTT	CSVEGGPEADTQYF
.	TRBJ2-6	.	18	TRBV27	TGTGCCAGCAGTTTATTTGGGACGCGGAGCTCTGGGGCCAACGTCCTGACTTTC	CASSLFGTRSSGANVLTF
.	TRBJ1-5	.	14	TRBV19	TGTGCCAGTAGAACAGCCCATAGCAATCAGCCCCAGCATTTT	CASRTAHSNQPQHF
TRBD1	TRBJ1-5	.	14	TRBV5-5	TGTGCCAGCAGCTTGGGACAGGGAATGAGGCCCCAGCATTTT	CASSLGQGMRPQHF
.	TRBJ1-4	.	15	TRBV7-3	TGTGCCAGCACCCCGCCATTGGGGGGGGTCGAAAAACTGTTTTTT	CASTPPLGGVEKLFF
.	TRBJ2-2	.	14	TRBV10-2	TGCGCCACCCAGACTAGTATAAGTACCGGGGAGCTGTTTTTT	CATQTSISTGELFF
.	TRBJ1-4	.	16	TRBV4-2	TGTGCCAGCAGCGCTAGGAGGGAAGGGACTAATGAAAAACTGTTTTTT	CASSARREGTNEKLFF
TRBD2	TRBJ2-1	.	17	TRBV29-1	TGCAGCGTTGGCCCGGGTTGGGGACTAGCACCTAACAATGAGCAGTTCTTC	CSVGPGWGLAPNNEQFF
.	TRBJ2-7	.	12	TRBV7-2	TGTGCCAGCAGCTTAGGGTGGTACGAGCAGTACTTC	CASSLGWYEQYF
.	TRBJ2-5	once	15	TRBV5-1	TGCGCCAGCAGCTTGGCTTTGGCAGGGCAAGAGACCCAGTACTTC	CASSLALAGQETQYF
.	TRBJ2-2	.	17	TRBV4-3	TGCGCCAGCAGCCAAGATATGGGGGGACCGAACACCGGGGAGCTGTTTTTT	CASSQDMGGPNTGELFF
.	TRBJ1-6	.	17	TRBV27	TGTGCCAGCAGTATACTGGTGCCCCCGGGGGTAAATTCACCCCTCCACTTT	CASSILVPPGVNSPLHF
.	TRBJ1-5	.	17	TRBV5-1	TGCGCCAGCAGCTTGGGGACGGATAGTATAGGCAATCAGCCCCAGCATTTT	CASSLGTDSIGNQPQHF
.	TRBJ1-6	few	12	TRBV13	TGTGCCAGCAGCTTAGGAGGTTCACCCCTCCACTTT	CASSLGGSPLHF
.	TRBJ1-1	.	14	TRBV6-1	TGTGCCAGCAGCGTCGGGCCGCCTGGCACTGAAGCTTTCTTT	CASSVGPPGTEAFF
.	TRBJ2-1	.	16	TRBV28	TGTGCCAGCATCCAGGGAAGGCTCCCCACCTACAATGAGCAGTTCTTC	CASIQGRLPTYNEQFF
TRBD1	TRBJ1-5	.	16	TRBV10-3	TGTGCCATCAGTATGGACAGGGCGACACCCCATCAGCCCCAGCATTTT	CAISMDRATPHQPQHF
TRBD1	TRBJ1-6	.	15	TRBV6-5	TGTGCCAGCAGTTACACCACAGGGGACGATTCACCCCTCCACTTT	CASSYTTGDDSPLHF